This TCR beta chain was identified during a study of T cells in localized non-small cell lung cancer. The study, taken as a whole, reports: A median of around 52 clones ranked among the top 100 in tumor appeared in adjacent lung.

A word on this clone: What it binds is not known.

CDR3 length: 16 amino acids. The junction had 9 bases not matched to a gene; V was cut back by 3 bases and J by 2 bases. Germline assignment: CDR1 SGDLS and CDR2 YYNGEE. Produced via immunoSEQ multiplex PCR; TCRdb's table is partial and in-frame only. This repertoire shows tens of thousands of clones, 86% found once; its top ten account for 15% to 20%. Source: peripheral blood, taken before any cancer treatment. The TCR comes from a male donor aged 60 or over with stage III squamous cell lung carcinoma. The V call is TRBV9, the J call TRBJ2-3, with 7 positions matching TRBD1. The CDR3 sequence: CASSALPGTDTDTQYF. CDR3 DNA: TGTGCCAGCAGCGCCCTTCCCGGGACAGACACAGATACGCAGTATTTT.